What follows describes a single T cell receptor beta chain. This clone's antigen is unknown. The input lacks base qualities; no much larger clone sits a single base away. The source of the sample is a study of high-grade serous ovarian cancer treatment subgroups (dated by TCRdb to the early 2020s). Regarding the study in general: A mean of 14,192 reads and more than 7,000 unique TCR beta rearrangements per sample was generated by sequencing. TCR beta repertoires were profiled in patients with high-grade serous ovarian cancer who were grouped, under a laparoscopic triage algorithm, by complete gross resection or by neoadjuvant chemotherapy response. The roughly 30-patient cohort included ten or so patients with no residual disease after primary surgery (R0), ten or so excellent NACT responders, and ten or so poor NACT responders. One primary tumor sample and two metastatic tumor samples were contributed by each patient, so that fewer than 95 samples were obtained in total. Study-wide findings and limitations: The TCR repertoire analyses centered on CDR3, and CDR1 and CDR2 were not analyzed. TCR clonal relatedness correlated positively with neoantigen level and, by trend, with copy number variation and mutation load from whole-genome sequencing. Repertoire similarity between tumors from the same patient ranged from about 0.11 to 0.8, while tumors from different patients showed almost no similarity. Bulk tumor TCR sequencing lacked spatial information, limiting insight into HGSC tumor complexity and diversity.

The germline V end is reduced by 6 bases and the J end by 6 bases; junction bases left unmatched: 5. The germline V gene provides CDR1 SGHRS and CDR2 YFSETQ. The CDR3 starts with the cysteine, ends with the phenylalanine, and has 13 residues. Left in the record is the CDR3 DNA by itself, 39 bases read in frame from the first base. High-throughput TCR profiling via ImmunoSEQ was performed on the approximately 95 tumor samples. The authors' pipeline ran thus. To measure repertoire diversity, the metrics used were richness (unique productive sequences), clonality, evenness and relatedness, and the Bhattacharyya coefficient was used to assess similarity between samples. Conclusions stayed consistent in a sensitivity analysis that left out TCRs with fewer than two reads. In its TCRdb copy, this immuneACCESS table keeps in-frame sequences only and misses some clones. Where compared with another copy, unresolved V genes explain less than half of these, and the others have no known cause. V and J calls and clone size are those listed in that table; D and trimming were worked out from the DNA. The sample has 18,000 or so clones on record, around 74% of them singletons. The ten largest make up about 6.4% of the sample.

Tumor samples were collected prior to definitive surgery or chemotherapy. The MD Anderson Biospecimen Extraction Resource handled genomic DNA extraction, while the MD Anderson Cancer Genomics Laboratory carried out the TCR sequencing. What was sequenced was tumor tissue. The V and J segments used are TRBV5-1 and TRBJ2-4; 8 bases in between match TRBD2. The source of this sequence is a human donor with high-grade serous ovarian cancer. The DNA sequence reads TGCGCCAGCAACCTGGCGGGGGGAAACATTCAGTACTTC. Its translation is CASNLAGGNIQYF.